Sequencing of this T cell receptor (beta chain) was carried out in a study of blood T cell repertoires in COVID-19. Original processing methods: Amplified reference gene primers provided the basis for estimating nucleated cell counts. Repertoires were generated with immunoSEQ multiplex PCR, while TCRdb's copy carries only in-frame clones and drops some. From that table come the V and J calls and clone size; the DNA was used to work out D and trimming. The sample lists approximately 240,000 clones; 85% were seen once. V was pared by 6 bases and J by 5 bases, with 11 bases between. There are 13 residues in the CDR3. Germline assignment: CDR1 WSHSY and CDR2 SAAADI.

The chain joins TRBV10-2 to TRBJ1-5, with TRBD1 as a possible D gene (5 bases). Sequences were obtained from peripheral blood. The receptor was isolated from a woman aged 55-69 years with active or convalescent COVID-19. CDR3 sequence (DNA): TGCGCCAGCAGACCAGGGCGTGATCAGCCCCAGCATTTT. Translating gives CASRPGRDQPQHF.